This note documents a single TCR beta chain sequence. What this receptor recognizes is not known. Per-nucleotide qualities are absent, and no much larger clonotype sits a single base away. This specimen belongs to a study of shared clonotypes between healthy human individuals (dated by TCRdb to 2020 to 2021). Study-wide context: A couple of women and three men aged 18 to 49 years were included in the cohort. For each donor, CD4 naive and CD4 memory were each given three plates, CD8 naive was given two plates, and CD8 memory was given one plate. Blood TCR repertoires of a handful of healthy adults were deeply sequenced to estimate repertoire size and the extent of clonotype sharing between individuals. To increase sequencing depth and limit assay-specific biases, different laboratories used diverse techniques to prepare libraries and sequence TCR repertoires. Leukapheresis yielded between about 0.94 and 9.5 billion PBMCs per donor.

The research as a whole found: Even with the large sequencing depth, rarefaction of the sorted-subset datasets indicated that sequencing was incomplete. When a few donors were compared, the shared fraction of clonotypes was 5% to 6.5% for naive CD4, 3.5% to 4% for naive CD8, 2.3% for memory CD4, and 0.4% for memory CD8. Because the study included only a small number of donors, the genetic and exposure-history diversity represented was limited. Sampling was restricted to blood, and TCR repertoires in tissue are likely to differ from TCR repertoires in blood. Compared with non-shared clonotypes, clonotypes shared by all four sorted-subset donors had higher generation probabilities. Estimated clonotype richness was generally larger for naive than for memory subsets. Based on pairwise subsampling, the degree of clonotype sharing among donors was expected to be affected by sequencing depth.

Using the deep immunoSEQ assay, multiplex PCR amplified TCR CDR3 regions from genomic DNA. Extracted genomic DNA from each cell subset was distributed evenly across all wells of several immunoSEQ 96-well plates, and each plate was treated as a replicate. For sorted subsets, each replicate PCR was loaded with about 0.2 ug genomic DNA, equivalent to 32,000 or so T cell genomes. The purified libraries were quantified using a Qubit 3.0 fluorometer, sized with a Bioanalyzer 2100, and then quantified again using the KAPA Library Quantification kit. Every immunoSEQ 96-well plate was sequenced on a dedicated single-read 150-cycle Illumina NextSeq 550 flow cell. The study's processing was this. Because only junctional sequences without quality scores were contained in the immunoSEQ output, filtering matching that applied to full-length reads could not be performed. Sequences were annotated with PyIR, a Python wrapper for IgBLAST v1.9, and V/J genes and CDR3 were assigned using IMGT germline references. Reads with weak V/J assignments (E-value above 1e-6), missing CDR3, stop codons, out-of-frame junctions, or ambiguous translated residues were removed. V3J clonotypes were defined as sequences sharing an identical inferred V gene, J gene, and CDR3 amino acid sequence. The percentage overlap between two repertoires was calculated by dividing the number of shared unique clonotypes by the size of the smaller repertoire. Repertoire richness was assessed with RTK rarefaction, the Chao1 estimator, and Recon v2.1 estimates of unobserved clonotypes. Generation probabilities were computed with OLGA for all TCRbeta clonotypes obtained by the gDNA method from several donors. TCRdb limited this immuneACCESS table to in-frame rearrangements with V and J called. A share of clones is missing; checked studies link under half to unresolved V genes, and the rest is unexplained. The V and J calls and clone size were taken over from that table, and D and trimming were inferred from the DNA. The sample table holds roughly 500,000 clones, of which around 96% were seen once. The top ten clones comprise about 0.06% of the sample.

The donors were healthy, HIV-negative adults who had no recently reported acute infections or vaccinations. All donors were Caucasian adults living in Nashville, Tennessee, USA. CD4+ T cells were enriched through magnetic negative selection, after which naive cells were positively selected on CD45RA and the remaining negative fraction served as the memory subset. Blood was collected by leukapheresis, and PBMCs were isolated by Ficoll-Histopaque density gradient centrifugation and then cryopreserved in liquid nitrogen vapor phase. Analytical flow cytometry was used to check the purity and quantity of every magnetically sorted T cell population. Each sorted fraction had its genomic DNA isolated and then quantified by UV absorbance on a Nanodrop 2000c. A distance of 18 bases separates the germline ends of V and J, which lose 2 bases and 4 bases respectively. CDR1 SEHNR and CDR2 FQNEAQ were looked up in the germline V gene (reference sequence). Its CDR3 holds 16 amino acids, cysteine through phenylalanine. Only the CDR3 portion is preserved as DNA: 48 bases, with reading frame beginning at the first base.

The rearrangement combines TRBV7-9 with TRBJ2-7, with the identity of the D gene unclear. This TCR was recovered from a woman aged 25 to 45 in good health. The source material was naive CD4+ T cells sorted from blood. The sample's cell subset or site, from its label and the paper: CD45RA+ positively selected. The CDR3 here reads CASSLRSSGRNYEQYF. The nucleotide sequence is given as TGTGCCAGCAGCTTAAGGTCGTCAGGCAGAAATTACGAGCAGTACTTC.